This T cell receptor beta chain derives from a study of blood T cell repertoires in COVID-19. Study information: Acute-phase and convalescent COVID-19 samples originated in the United States, Italy and Spain. Sources were T cells, B-cell-depleted T cells, or PBMCs; the material itself was cDNA or gDNA.

Source study methods: Reference gene primer amplification gave estimated nucleated cell counts. The assay was immunoSEQ multiplex PCR, and TCRdb's table has in-frame clones only and misses some. V, J and clone size reflect that table, while D and trimming were determined from the DNA. The sample has about 240,000 clones; about 89% are singletons. Germline CDR1 SGHAT, CDR2 FQNNGV. This CDR3 has 16 residues. J gave up 0 bases and V 5 bases, and 9 bases lay outside the gene matches. The J gene is TRBJ2-7, the V gene TRBV11-2, with 8 bases lining up with TRBD1. Sequences were obtained from PBMCs or T cells enriched from blood (not recorded which). This sequence was found in a woman under 40 who had recovered from COVID-19. The CDR3 sequence: CASSPPSGTGSYEQYF. CDR3 bases: TGTGCCAGCAGCCCCCCTTCCGGGACAGGCTCCTACGAGCAGTACTTC.